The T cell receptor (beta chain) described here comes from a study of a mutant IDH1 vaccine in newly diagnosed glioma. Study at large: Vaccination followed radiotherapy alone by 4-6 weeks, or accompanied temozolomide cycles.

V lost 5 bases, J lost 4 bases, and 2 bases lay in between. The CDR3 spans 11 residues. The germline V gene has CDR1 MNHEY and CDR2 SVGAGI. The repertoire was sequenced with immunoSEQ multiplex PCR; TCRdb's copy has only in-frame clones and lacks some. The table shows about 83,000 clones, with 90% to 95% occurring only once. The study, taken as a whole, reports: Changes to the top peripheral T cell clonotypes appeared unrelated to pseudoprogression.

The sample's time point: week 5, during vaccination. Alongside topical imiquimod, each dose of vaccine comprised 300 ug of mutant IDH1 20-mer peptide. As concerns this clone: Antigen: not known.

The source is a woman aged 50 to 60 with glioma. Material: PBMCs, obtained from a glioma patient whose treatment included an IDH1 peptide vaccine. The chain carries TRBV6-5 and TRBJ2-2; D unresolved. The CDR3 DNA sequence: TGTGCCAGCAGTCCCACCGGGGAGCTGTTTTTT. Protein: CASSPTGELFF.